This passage covers 21 T cell receptor beta chains from one sample sequenced in a study of vaccination effects on CD4 cells after COVID-19. Produced via immunoSEQ multiplex PCR; TCRdb's table is partial and in-frame only. The repertoire holds about 27,000 clones, with around four fifths as singletons. Their cognate antigens are unknown. Sequencing was preceded by expansion of antigen-specific CD4+ T cells with viral peptide pools in the ViraFEST assay. It was after around eleven days of culture that CD4+ T cells were isolated. Each participant received a vaccine that was either BNT162b2 or mRNA-1273, given as two doses. The input for sequencing was CD4+ T cells from PBMCs cultured with HCoV-NL63 spike peptides, taken after COVID-19 vaccination. The receptors were gathered from a human donor who received a COVID-19 vaccine. Some clones in this sample may be carry-over from other donors' samples.

A word on this clone: Relative to the germline gene, one junction end is altered; a read error may explain this. The J gene is TRBJ1-5, the V gene TRBV6-2 or TRBV6-3, with a possible D match to TRBD1 (5 bases). The CDR3 runs 15 residues. The V gene's germline CDR1 is MNHEY and CDR2 SVGEGT. The CDR3 DNA is TGTGCCAGCAGTAACTCTGGGGGGGGAAATCAGCCCCAGCATTTT. The encoded protein is CASSNSGGGNQPQHF.

The chain couples TRBV6-5 to TRBJ1-6, with 9 nucleotides matching TRBD1. The CDR3 is 14 amino acids. Per the germline V gene, CDR1 is MNHEY and CDR2 is SVGAGI. With V trimmed by 6 bases and J by 5 bases, 2 bases remained unmatched. The CDR3 is CASRGDRDNSPLHF. The CDR3, as DNA: TGTGCCAGCAGAGGGGACAGGGATAATTCACCCCTCCACTTT.

This chain uses TRBV3-1 (or the pseudogene TRBV3-2) with TRBJ1-3; D remains ambiguous. V dropped 1 base and J dropped 7 bases, with 17 bases sitting between them. The CDR3 contains 16 residues. Germline assignment: CDR1 LGHDT and CDR2 YNNKEL (reference sequence). The CDR3 coding sequence is TGTGCCAGCAGCCAAGGTGCGGTTCAGGTCCGGAACACCATATATTTT. Amino acids: CASSQGAVQVRNTIYF.

This chain uses TRBV5-1 with TRBJ2-3; possible D gene TRBD2, 5 bases. This CDR3 has 15 residues. Germline CDR1 and CDR2: SGHRS and YFSETQ. With 4 bases removed from V and 1 base from J, the gap between germline ends came to 13 bases. CDR3 protein: CASSTDFTRTDTQYF. CDR3 coding DNA: TGCGCCAGCAGCACGGACTTTACCCGCACAGATACGCAGTATTTT.

J is TRBJ1-2 and V is TRBV18, with D tentatively TRBD1 (5 bases). Looked up from germline, CDR1 is KGHSH and CDR2 is LQKENI. Between the trimmed V and J ends, which lost 6 bases and 6 bases, there was a span of 11 bases. The CDR3 runs to 12 residues. Here the CDR3 DNA reads TGTGCCAGCTCGTACAGGACGGATGGCTACACCTTC. It yields the protein CASSYRTDGYTF.

The V call is TRBV7-2, the J call TRBJ1-5; D is undetermined. V gave up 11 bases and J gave up 4 bases, with 15 bases separating them. Germline V gene lookup returns CDR1 SGHTA and CDR2 FQGNSA. This CDR3 spans 13 amino acids. CDR3 protein: CAFEGPYNQPQHF. In DNA, the CDR3 is TGTGCCTTCGAGGGTCCCTATAATCAGCCCCAGCATTTT.

V is TRBV12-5 and J is TRBJ2-7, with 8 bases identical to TRBD1. Germline-derived CDR1 and CDR2 are LGHNT and FRNRAP. Trimming at V came to 11 bases and at J to 2 bases, leaving 14 bases not matched to a gene. The CDR3 has 15 residues. The CDR3 is CAPAARDRSTYEQYV. The CDR3, as DNA: TGTGCTCCTGCTGCCCGGGACAGGTCAACCTACGAGCAGTACGTC.

The chain is built from TRBV28 and TRBJ1-5; D not resolved. The CDR3 contains 14 residues. Trimming left V 2 bases short and J 2 bases short, with 7 bases between. Germline CDR1 and CDR2: MDHEN and SYDVKM. Here the CDR3 reads CASSLVQGNQPQHF. Written as DNA, the CDR3 is TGTGCCAGCAGTTTAGTGCAGGGCAATCAGCCCCAGCATTTT. Combining the CDR3 with reference TRBV28 and TRBJ1-5 gives the whole variable domain DVKVTQSSRYLVKRTGEKVFLECVQDMDHENMFWYRQDPGLGLRLIYFSYDVKMKEKGDIPEGYSVSREKKERFSLILESASTNQTSMYLCASSLVQGNQPQHFGDGTRLSIL.

The chain couples TRBV7-8 to TRBJ1-6, with D uncertain. The germline CDR1 and CDR2 sequences are SGHVS and FQNEAQ. Trimming removed 1 base at V and 0 bases at J, with 13 bases between. The CDR3 is made up of 18 amino acids. CDR3 bases: TGTGCCAGCAGCTTAGTAGGTTCGGGGAGCTCCTATAATTCACCCCTCCACTTT. This codes for CASSLVGSGSSYNSPLHF.

The chain has TRBV7-6 and TRBJ2-3, with TRBD2 identical over 7 bases. The CDR3 is made up of 16 amino acids. Germline V gene data show CDR1 as SGHVS and CDR2 as FNYEAQ. Trimming cost V 4 bases and J 2 bases; bases outside gene matches: 9. The CDR3 bases are TGTGCCAGCAGCTCCCTTAGCGGGTCCAACACAGATACGCAGTATTTT. Protein sequence: CASSSLSGSNTDTQYF.

The DNA for the CDR3 is TGTGCCAGCAGTTTAACGCCAGGAACACAGGGGGCGAGGGGATATACGCAGTATTTT. It specifies CASSLTPGTQGARGYTQYF. This chain links TRBV27 with TRBJ2-3; TRBD1 matches 9 bases. The V and J ends lost 2 bases and 7 bases, in that order; junction bases with no gene match: 19. Germline CDR1 and CDR2: MNHEY and SMNVEV (reference sequence). The length of the CDR3 is 19 residues.

This clone occurred once. The chain recombines TRBV4-2 with TRBJ2-5; 10 nucleotides agree with TRBD2. Looked up from germline, CDR1 is LGHNA and CDR2 is YNFKEQ. The CDR3 consists of 17 residues. The V and J ends lost 4 bases and 4 bases, in that order; junction bases with no gene match: 12. In nucleotides, the CDR3 is TGTGCCAGCAGCCTCCGGCCGAGCGGGGGGGCCCCAGAGACCCAGTACTTC. Translation: CASSLRPSGGAPETQYF.

This chain uses TRBV9 with TRBJ1-1, with D hard to call. V lost 0 bases and J lost 1, with 4 bases in between. This CDR3 has 13 residues. The germline V gene has CDR1 SGDLS and CDR2 YYNGEE. Here the CDR3 DNA reads TGTGCCAGCAGCGTAGCCCCGAACACTGAAGCTTTCTTT. Encoded protein: CASSVAPNTEAFF. The full variable domain, its missing parts supplied by reference TRBV9 and TRBJ1-1, is DSGVTQTPKHLITATGQRVTLRCSPRSGDLSVYWYQQSLDQGLQFLIQYYNGEERAKGNILERFSAQQFPDLHSELNLSSLELGDSALYFCASSVAPNTEAFFGQGTRLTVV.

The rearrangement uses TRBV21-1 and TRBJ2-7; the table names TRBD2, a call not compared with the DNA. TRBV21-1 is labeled a pseudogene. The CDR3 covers 15 residues. The CDR3 nucleotides are TGTGCCAGCAGCAAAGGGGCCGGGACTAGCGACGAGCAGTACGTC. This sequence encodes CASSKGAGTSDEQYV.

CDR3 amino acids: CASSLRSRNTIYF. The CDR3 coding sequence is TGTGCCAGCAGCCTCAGAAGTCGAAACACCATATATTTT. The chain recombines TRBV3-1 (or the pseudogene TRBV3-2) with TRBJ1-3; D remains unclear. Deletions cut 4 bases from V and 5 bases from J, with 9 bases between. Germline values: CDR1 LGHDT, CDR2 YNNKEL (reference sequence). The CDR3 totals 13 residues.

V gene TRBV6-5 combines with J gene TRBJ1-2; D might be TRBD1 (5 bases). The CDR3 has 15 residues. V was shortened by 6 bases and J by 4 bases, with 18 bases between the two germline ends. Per germline, CDR1 MNHEY and CDR2 SVGAGI. In DNA, the CDR3 is TGTGCCAGCAGACGCGCGGGACGGGCCTTCTATGGCTACACCTTC. It specifies CASRRAGRAFYGYTF.

The chain carries TRBV20-1 and TRBJ2-1; tentatively, D is TRBD2 (5 bases). Trimming removed 3 bases from V and 10 bases from J, with 10 bases in between. Germline lookup yields CDR1 DFQATT and CDR2 SNEGSKA (reference sequence). The CDR3 sequence is 11 residues long. Here the CDR3 DNA reads TGCAGTGCTAGGTCCGGGGTCGAGCAGTTCTTC. Amino acids: CSARSGVEQFF.

The CDR3 sequence is CASSLTASNYGYTF. The CDR3 DNA follows: TGCGCCAGCAGCTTAACGGCCTCTAACTATGGCTACACCTTC. This sequence joins TRBV5-1 and TRBJ1-2, with D unresolved. V was shortened by 2 bases and J by 0 bases, with 8 bases between the two germline ends. Germline V gene data show CDR1 as SGHRS and CDR2 as YFSETQ. The CDR3 loop spans 14 amino acids.

The V call is TRBV5-1, the J call TRBJ2-7; tentative D call: TRBD1 (5 bases). This CDR3 region has 13 residues. V lost 0 bases to trimming and J lost 6 bases, with 10 bases between them. CDR1 is SGHRS, CDR2 YFSETQ, per germline. In nucleotides, the CDR3 is TGCGCCAGCAGCTTGGGGCAGGGTGGCGAGCAGTACGTC. This encodes CASSLGQGGEQYV.

V gene TRBV3-1 (or the pseudogene TRBV3-2) combines with J gene TRBJ2-1; TRBD2 might be the D (5 bases). The V and J ends lost 5 bases and 10 bases respectively, with 18 bases between them. There are 14 residues in the CDR3. Looked up from germline, CDR1 is LGHDT and CDR2 is YNNKEL (reference sequence). The CDR3 DNA follows: TGTGCCAGCAGCTCCCCTCGGGAAACCAAGGAGCAGTTCTTC. Its translation: CASSSPRETKEQFF.

The genes are TRBV19 and TRBJ2-3; weak D call: TRBD2 (6 bases). CDR1 is LNHDA, CDR2 SQIVND, per germline (reference sequence). V was clipped by 10 bases and J by 0 bases, with 14 bases between them. CDR3 length: 14 amino acids. The CDR3 region is CATRRGTSTDTQYF. The DNA of the CDR3 is TGTGCCACTAGGCGGGGAACTAGCACAGATACGCAGTATTTT.